This TCR beta chain was captured in a study of early T cells in non-severe SARS-CoV-2 infection (dated by TCRdb to the early 2020s). A note on the overall study: Because TCR sequencing was done on bulk RNA from unsorted whole blood, the alpha and beta chains could not be paired.

V is shortened by 2 bases, J by 3 bases, and the region joining them spans 12 bases. Including the terminal cysteine and phenylalanine, the CDR3 comprises 15 residues. CDR3 DNA only is kept here, 45 bases in frame from base 1. CDR1 is given as SGHRS and CDR2 as YFSETQ, both from the germline V gene. Set within a cohort of healthcare workers in London, UK, this nested case-control study involved weekly PCR testing of nasopharyngeal swabs along with blood sampling. Between 23 and 31 March 2020, the week of the UK lockdown, healthcare workers were enrolled and then followed up weekly for as long as 16 weeks. This clonotype was found many times. There is no known antigen for this receptor. It has no much larger one-base neighbor in the sample; base qualities were not kept. Library preparation used 5' RACE. Instrument used: NextSeq 500. Unique molecular identifiers were attached to individual cDNA molecules in the TCR library protocol so that sequencing error and PCR bias could be corrected. Both TCR alpha and beta chains were sequenced, and tight co-correlation was observed between alpha and beta sequence abundances in each sample. Under the source paper's analysis protocol: V gene, J gene and CDR3 annotation of TCR sequences was performed with Decombinator V4. TCRs were defined as expanded if a significant change between any two time points was detected under a Poisson model with p below 0.0001. TCR abundances were normalised to the total number of TCRs sequenced in each sample and reported as counts per million. MAIT TCRs were defined by TRAV1-2 paired with TRAJ12, TRAJ20 or TRAJ33, and iNKT TCRs by TRAV10 paired with TRAJ18. VDJdb, accessed on 1 November 2021, was searched for TCRs annotated for CMV, EBV and SARS-CoV-2, and TCRs annotated for more than one antigen were excluded. Using fastp trimming at Q25 and MiXCR clonotype assembly, TCRdb reanalyzed the public sequencing data and kept in-frame beta chains. Rows merge per CDR3 protein into single entries with the most common DNA and genes. For this entry, the V and J calls and clone size follow TCRdb and not the study's own pipeline. A total of some 62,000 distinct CDR3 sequences appear in this sample, almost 9.5% of them only once. Jointly, the top ten make up over 0.95% of the sample.

Here is what the overall study found, with its caveats: Matching against VDJdb was skewed toward anti-spike CD8 responses, likely underestimated virus-specific expansions, and missed private and CD4 specificities.

The sample taken for sequencing was whole blood. This chain joins TRBV5-1 to TRBJ2-1, with the D assignment possibly TRBD1 or TRBD2, given 5 matching bases for each. This TCR was recovered from an adult who was a healthcare worker with PCR-confirmed SARS-CoV-2 infection or an uninfected control (not recorded which). In nucleotides, the sequence is TGCGCCAGCAGCTTAGAGGGACCACACTACAATGAGCAGTTCTTC. It is translated as CASSLEGPHYNEQFF.